This T cell receptor beta chain is drawn from a study of CD4+ T cells in melanoma. General study findings and limits: A reported correlation linked neoantigen-specific CD4+ T cells to CD8+, macrophage and B cell function. Diverse differentiation states were reported for melanoma neoantigen-specific CD4+ T cells.

Worth noting for this clone: Its antigen remains unidentified.

This CDR3 region has 15 residues. V lost 5 bases, J lost 0 bases, and 11 bases lay in between. Per the germline V gene, CDR1 is SGHVS and CDR2 is FQNEAQ. Assay used: immunoSEQ multiplex PCR; TCRdb lists only in-frame clones, some missing. The table includes approximately 14,000 clones, roughly two thirds detected once. Sequencing used cells from a culture (not recorded whether cultured in vitro). The chain recombines TRBV7-8 with TRBJ1-3; D uncertain. This sequence originates from a human donor with melanoma. The DNA for the CDR3 is TGTGCCAGCAGCCCCTTGCGGTCCTCTGGAAACACCATATATTTT. It specifies CASSPLRSSGNTIYF.